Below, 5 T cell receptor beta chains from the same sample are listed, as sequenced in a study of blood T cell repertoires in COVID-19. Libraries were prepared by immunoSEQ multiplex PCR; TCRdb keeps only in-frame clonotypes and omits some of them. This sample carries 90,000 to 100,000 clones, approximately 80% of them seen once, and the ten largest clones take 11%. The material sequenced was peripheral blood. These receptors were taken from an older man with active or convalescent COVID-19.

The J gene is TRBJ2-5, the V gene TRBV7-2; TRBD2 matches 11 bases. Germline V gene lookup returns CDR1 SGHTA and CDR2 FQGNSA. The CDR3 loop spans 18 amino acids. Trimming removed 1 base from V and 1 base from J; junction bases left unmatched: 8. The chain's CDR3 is CASSLVDSGGALQETQYF. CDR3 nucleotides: TGTGCCAGCAGCTTAGTTGATAGCGGGGGGGCCCTCCAAGAGACCCAGTACTTC.

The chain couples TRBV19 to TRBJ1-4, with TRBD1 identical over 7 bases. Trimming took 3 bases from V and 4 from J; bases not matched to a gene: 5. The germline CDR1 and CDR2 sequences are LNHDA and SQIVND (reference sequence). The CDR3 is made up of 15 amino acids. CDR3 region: CASSIKGQSNEKLFF. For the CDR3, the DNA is TGTGCCAGTAGTATTAAGGGACAGAGTAATGAAAAACTGTTTTTT.

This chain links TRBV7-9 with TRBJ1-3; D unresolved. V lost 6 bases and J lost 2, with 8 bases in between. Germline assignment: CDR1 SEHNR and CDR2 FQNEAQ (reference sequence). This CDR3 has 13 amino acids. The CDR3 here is CASRQTPGNTIYF. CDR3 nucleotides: TGTGCCAGCAGACAGACCCCTGGAAACACCATATATTTT.

The CDR3 is CASSIDRYSSYEQYF. The CDR3 nucleotides read TGTGCCAGTAGTATAGATCGGTACAGCTCCTACGAGCAGTACTTC. This chain links TRBV19 with TRBJ2-7; D ambiguous. The CDR3 consists of 15 residues. The V and J ends lost 0 bases and 0 bases respectively, with 9 bases between them. Germline assignment: CDR1 LNHDA and CDR2 SQIVND (reference sequence).

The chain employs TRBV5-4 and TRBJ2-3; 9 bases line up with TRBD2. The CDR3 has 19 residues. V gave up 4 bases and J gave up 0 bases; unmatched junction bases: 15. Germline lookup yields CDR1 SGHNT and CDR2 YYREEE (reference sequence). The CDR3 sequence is CASSPILVAGGRSTDTQYF. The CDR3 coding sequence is TGTGCCAGCAGCCCCATTTTAGTCGCGGGGGGGCGTAGCACAGATACGCAGTATTTT.